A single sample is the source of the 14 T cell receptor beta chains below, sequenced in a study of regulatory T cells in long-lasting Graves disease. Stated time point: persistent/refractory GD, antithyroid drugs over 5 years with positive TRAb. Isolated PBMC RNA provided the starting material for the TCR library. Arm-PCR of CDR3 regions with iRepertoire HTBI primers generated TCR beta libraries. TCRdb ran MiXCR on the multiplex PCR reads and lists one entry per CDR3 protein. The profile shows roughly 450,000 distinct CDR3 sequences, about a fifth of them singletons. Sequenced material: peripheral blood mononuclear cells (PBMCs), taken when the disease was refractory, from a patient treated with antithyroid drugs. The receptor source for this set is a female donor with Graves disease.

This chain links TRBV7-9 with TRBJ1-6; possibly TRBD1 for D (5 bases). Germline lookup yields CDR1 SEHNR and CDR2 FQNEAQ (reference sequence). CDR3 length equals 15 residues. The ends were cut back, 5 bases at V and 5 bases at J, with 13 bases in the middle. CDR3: CASSPSAGDNSPLHF. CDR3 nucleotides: TGTGCCAGCAGCCCCTCGGCGGGGGATAATTCACCCCTCCACTTT.

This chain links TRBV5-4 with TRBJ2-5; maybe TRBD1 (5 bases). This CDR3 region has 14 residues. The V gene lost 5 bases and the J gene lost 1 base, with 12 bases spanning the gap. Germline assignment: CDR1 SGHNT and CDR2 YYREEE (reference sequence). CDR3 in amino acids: CASRTANAQETQYF. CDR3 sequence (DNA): TGTGCCAGCAGGACAGCGAACGCCCAAGAGACCCAGTACTTC. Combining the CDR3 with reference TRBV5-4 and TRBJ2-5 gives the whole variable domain ETGVTQSPTHLIKTRGQQVTLRCSSQSGHNTVSWYQQALGQGPQFIFQYYREEENGRGNFPPRFSGLQFPNYSSELNVNALELDDSALYLCASRTANAQETQYFGPGTRLLVL.

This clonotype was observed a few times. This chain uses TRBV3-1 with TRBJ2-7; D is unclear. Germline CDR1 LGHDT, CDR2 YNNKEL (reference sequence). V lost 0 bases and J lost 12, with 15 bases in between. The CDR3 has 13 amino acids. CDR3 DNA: TGTGCCAGCAGCCAAGACAGCCTACGAACTATGTACTTC. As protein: CASSQDSLRTMYF.

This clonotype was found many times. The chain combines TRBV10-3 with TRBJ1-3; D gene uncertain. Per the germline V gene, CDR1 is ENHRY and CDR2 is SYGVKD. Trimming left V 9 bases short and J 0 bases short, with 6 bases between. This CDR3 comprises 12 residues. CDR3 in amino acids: CAIGSSGNTIYF. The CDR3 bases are TGTGCCATAGGTAGCTCTGGAAACACCATATATTTT.

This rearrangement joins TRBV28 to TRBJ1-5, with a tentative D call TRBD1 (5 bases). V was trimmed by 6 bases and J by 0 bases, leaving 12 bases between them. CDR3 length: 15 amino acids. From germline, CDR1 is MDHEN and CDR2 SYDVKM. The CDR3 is CASSRRDGSNQPQHF. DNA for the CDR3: TGTGCCAGCAGCCGCCGGGACGGTAGCAATCAGCCCCAGCATTTT.

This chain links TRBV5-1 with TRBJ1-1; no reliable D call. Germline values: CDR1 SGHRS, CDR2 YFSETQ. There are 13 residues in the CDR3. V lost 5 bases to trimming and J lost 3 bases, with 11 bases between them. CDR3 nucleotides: TGCGCCAGCAGGGGCGCCGGGGACACTGAAGCTTTCTTT. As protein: CASRGAGDTEAFF.

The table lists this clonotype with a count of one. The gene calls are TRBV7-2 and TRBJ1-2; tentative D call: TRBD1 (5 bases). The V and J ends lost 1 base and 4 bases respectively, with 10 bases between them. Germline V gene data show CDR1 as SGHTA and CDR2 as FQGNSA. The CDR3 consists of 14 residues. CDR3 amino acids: CASSLGPGGYGYTF. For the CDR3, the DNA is TGTGCCAGCAGCTTAGGTCCTGGGGGCTATGGCTACACCTTC.

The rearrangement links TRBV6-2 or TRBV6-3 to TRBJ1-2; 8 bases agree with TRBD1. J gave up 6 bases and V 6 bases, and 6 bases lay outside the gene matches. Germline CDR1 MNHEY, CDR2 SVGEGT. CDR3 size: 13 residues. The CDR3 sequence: CASRRTGTNGYTF. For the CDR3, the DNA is TGTGCCAGCAGACGGACAGGGACTAATGGCTACACCTTC.

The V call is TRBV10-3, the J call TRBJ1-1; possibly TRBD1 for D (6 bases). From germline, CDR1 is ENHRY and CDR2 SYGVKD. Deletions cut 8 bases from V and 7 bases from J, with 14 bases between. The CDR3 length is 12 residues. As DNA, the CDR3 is TGTGCCATCCGGGACACCGAGCTTGAAGCTTTCTTT. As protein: CAIRDTELEAFF.

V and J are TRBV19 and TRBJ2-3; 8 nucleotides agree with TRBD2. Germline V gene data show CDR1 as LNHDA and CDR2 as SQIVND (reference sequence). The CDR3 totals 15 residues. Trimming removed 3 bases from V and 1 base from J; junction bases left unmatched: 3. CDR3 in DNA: TGTGCCAGTAGTATCACTAGCGGACGCACAGATACGCAGTATTTT. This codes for CASSITSGRTDTQYF.

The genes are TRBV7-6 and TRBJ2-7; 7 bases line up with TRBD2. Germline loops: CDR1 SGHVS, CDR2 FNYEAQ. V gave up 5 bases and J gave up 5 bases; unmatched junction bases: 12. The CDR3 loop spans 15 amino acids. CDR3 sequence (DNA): TGTGCCAGCAGCCGAGGGACGGACGGGGGGAACGAGCAGTACTTC. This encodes CASSRGTDGGNEQYF.

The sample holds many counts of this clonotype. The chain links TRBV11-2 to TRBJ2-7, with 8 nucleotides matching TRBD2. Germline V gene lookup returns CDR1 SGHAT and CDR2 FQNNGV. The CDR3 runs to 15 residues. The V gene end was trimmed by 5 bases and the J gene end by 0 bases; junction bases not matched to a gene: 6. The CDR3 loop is CASSLSSGHSYEQYF. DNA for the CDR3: TGTGCCAGCAGCCTCTCTAGCGGGCACTCCTACGAGCAGTACTTC.

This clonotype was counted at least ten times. Here the CDR3 DNA reads TGTGCCATCAGTGAGTCCCCGACTAGCGGGAGGGTATCCTACAATGAGCAGTTCTTC. Amino acid sequence: CAISESPTSGRVSYNEQFF. The chain couples TRBV10-3 to TRBJ2-1; TRBD2 matches 14 bases. Trimming cost V 0 bases and J 1 base; bases outside gene matches: 5. Germline values: CDR1 ENHRY, CDR2 SYGVKD. The CDR3 loop spans 19 amino acids.

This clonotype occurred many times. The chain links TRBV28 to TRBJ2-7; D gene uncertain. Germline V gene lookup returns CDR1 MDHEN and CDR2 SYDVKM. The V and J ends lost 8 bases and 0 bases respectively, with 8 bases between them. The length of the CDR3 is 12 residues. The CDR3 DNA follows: TGTGCCAGCGCTAGGAACTCCTACGAGCAGTACTTC. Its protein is CASARNSYEQYF.